This T cell receptor (beta chain) was captured in a study of blood T cells in healthy people across ages. V dropped 4 bases and J dropped 2 bases, with 14 bases sitting between them. Germline lookup yields CDR1 MNHEY and CDR2 SVGAGI. This CDR3 comprises 15 residues. The authors ran a second PCR of about 7 to 11 cycles using a sample-barcoded 5' primer and a J-beta primer mix. TCRdb fed the 5' RACE reads into MiXCR, producing one record per CDR3 protein. In the table there are roughly 1.5 million distinct CDR3 sequences, approximately 39% of which are singletons. This clonotype was sampled from a young woman in good health. The source material was blood. The V gene is TRBV6-5, the J gene TRBJ2-5; D ambiguous. CDR3 in DNA: TGTGCCAGCAGTTCTATAGTCGGGCATCAAGAGACCCAGTACTTC. Amino acid sequence: CASSSIVGHQETQYF.